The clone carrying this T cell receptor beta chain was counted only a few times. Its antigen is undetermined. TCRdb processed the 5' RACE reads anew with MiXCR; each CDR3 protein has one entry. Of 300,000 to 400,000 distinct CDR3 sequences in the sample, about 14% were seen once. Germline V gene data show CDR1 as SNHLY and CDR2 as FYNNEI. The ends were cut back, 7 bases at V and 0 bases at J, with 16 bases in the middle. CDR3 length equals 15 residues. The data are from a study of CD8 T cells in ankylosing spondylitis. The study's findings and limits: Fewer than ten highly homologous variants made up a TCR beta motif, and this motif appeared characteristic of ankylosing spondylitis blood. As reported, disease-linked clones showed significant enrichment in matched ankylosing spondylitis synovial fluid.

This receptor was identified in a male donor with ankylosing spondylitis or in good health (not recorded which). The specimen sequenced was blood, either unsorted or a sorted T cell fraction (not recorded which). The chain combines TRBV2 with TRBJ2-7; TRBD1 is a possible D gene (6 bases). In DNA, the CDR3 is TGTGCCAGCAAACGCGGACAGACCGCCTCCTACGAGCAGTACTTC. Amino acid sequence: CASKRGQTASYEQYF.